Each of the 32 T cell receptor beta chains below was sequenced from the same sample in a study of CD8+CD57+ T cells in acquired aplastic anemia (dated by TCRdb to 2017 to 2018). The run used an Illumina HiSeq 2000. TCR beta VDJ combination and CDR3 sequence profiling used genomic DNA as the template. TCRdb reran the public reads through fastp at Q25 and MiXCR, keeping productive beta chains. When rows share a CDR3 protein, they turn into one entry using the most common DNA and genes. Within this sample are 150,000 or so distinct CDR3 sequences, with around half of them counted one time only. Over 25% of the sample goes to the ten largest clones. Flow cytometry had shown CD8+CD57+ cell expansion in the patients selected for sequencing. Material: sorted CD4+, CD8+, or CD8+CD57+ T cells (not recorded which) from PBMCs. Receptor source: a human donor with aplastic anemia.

CDR3 sequence: CSKPGTSSYEQYF. The CDR3 DNA follows: TGCAGCAAGCCGGGGACGAGCTCCTACGAGCAGTACTTC. The chain recombines TRBV29-1 with TRBJ2-7, with D tentatively TRBD1 or TRBD2 (5 bases each). Trimming removed 8 bases at V and 0 bases at J, with 14 bases between. The CDR3 extends over 13 amino acids. Germline loops: CDR1 SQVTM, CDR2 ANQGSEA.

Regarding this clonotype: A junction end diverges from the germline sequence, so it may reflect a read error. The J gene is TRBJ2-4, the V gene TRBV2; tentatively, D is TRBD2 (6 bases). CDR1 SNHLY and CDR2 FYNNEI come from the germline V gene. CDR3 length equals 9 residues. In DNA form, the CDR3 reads TGTGCCAGCAGTCCACCGGGAGTATTC. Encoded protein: CASSPPGVF. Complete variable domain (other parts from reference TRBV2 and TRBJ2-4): EPEVTQTPSHQVTQMGQEVILRCVPISNHLYFYWYRQILGQKVEFLVSFYNNEISEKSEIFDDQFSVERPDGSNFTLKIRSTKLEDSAMYFCASSPPGVFGAGTRLSVL.

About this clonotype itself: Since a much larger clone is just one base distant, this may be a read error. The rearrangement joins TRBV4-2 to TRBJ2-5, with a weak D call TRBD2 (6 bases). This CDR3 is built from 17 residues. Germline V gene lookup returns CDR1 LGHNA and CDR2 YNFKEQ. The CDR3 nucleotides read TGTGCCAGCAGCCAAGATGGGGGAGGAGGGCCCCGGGAGACCCAGTGCTTC. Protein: CASSQDGGGGPRETQCF.

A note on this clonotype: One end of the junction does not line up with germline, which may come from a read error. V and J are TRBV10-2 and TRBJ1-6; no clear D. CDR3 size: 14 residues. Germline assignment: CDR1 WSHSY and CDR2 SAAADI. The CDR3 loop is CASSVAATDSPLHF. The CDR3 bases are TGTGCCAGCAGCGTAGCTGCTACTGACTCACCCCTCCACTTT.

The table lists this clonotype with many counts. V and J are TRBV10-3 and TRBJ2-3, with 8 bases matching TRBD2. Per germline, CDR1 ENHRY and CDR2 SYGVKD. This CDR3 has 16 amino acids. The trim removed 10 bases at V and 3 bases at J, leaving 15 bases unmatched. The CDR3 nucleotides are TGTGCCACGGGACTAGAGGGTCGGGTGGGAACAGATACGCAGTATTTT. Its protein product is CATGLEGRVGTDTQYF.

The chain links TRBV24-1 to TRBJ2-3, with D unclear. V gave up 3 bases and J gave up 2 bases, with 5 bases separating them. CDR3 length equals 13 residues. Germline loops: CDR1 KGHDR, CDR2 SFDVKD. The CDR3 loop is CATSDAVTDTQYF. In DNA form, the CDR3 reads TGTGCCACCAGTGATGCCGTCACAGATACGCAGTATTTT.

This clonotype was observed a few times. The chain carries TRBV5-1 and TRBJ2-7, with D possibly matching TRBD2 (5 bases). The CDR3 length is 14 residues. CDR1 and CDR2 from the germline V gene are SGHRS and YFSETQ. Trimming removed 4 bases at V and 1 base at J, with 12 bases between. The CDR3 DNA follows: TGCGCCAGCAGCCCGTTGGAGGCATCCTACGAGCAGTACTTC. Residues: CASSPLEASYEQYF.

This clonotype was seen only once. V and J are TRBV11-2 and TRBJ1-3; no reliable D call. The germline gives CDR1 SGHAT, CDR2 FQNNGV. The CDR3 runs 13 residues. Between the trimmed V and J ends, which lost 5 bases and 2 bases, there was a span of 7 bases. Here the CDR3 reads CASSPVAGNTIYF. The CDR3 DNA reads TGTGCCAGCAGCCCTGTAGCTGGAAACACCATATATTTT.

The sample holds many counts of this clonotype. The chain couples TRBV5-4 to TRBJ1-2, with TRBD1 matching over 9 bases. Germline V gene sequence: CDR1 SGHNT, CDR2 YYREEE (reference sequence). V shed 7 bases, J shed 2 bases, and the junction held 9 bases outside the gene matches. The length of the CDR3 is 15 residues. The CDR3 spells CASGTRGQGNYGYTF. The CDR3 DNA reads TGTGCCAGCGGAACCCGGGGACAGGGAAACTATGGCTACACCTTC.

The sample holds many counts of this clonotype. The CDR3 here is CAWSVHSNQPQHF. The CDR3 nucleotides read TGTGCCTGGAGTGTACATAGCAATCAGCCCCAGCATTTT. V and J are TRBV30 and TRBJ1-5; D is unresolved. Per the germline V gene, CDR1 is GTSNPN and CDR2 is SVGIG (reference sequence). Trimming took off 0 bases at V and 0 bases at J, with 3 bases between the two ends. The CDR3 runs to 13 residues.

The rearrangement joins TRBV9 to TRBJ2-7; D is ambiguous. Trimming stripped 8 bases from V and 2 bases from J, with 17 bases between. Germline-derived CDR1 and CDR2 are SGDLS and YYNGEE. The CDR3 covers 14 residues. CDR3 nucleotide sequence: TGTGCCAGTCGTACGGGTTTATCGGCCTACGAGCAGTACTTC. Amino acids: CASRTGLSAYEQYF.

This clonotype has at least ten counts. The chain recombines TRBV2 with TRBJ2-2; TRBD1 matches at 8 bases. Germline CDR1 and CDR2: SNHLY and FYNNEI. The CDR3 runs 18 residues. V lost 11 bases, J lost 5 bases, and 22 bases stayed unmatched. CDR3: CAFSLSPSWTGRTGELFF. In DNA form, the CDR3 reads TGTGCCTTCTCACTCTCACCTAGTTGGACAGGGAGGACCGGGGAGCTGTTTTTT.

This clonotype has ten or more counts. The CDR3 spells CASSSTSGRADTQYF. CDR3 nucleotide sequence: TGTGCCAGCAGTTCCACTAGCGGGAGGGCAGATACGCAGTATTTT. The chain is built from TRBV6-1 and TRBJ2-3; TRBD2 matches 13 bases. J gave up 4 bases and V 5 bases, and 3 bases lay outside the gene matches. CDR1 and CDR2 from the germline V gene are MNHNS and SASEGT. This CDR3 is built from 15 residues.

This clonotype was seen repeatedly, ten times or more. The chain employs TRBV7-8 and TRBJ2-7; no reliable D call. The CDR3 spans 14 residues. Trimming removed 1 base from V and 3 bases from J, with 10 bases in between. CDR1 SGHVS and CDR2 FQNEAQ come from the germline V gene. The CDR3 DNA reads TGTGCCAGCAGCTTAGACGCGGTCAGCTACGAGCAGTACTTC. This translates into CASSLDAVSYEQYF.

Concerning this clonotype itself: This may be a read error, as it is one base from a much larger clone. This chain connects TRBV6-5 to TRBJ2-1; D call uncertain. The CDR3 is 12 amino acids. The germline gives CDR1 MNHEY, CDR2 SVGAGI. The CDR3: CASSYHPNEQSF. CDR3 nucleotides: TGTGCCAGCAGTTACCACCCCAATGAGCAGTCCTTC.

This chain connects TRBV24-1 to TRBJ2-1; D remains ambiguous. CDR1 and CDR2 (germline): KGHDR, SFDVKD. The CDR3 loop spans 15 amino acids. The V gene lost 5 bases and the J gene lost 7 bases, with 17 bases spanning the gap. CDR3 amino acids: CATSGSGWSTNEQFF. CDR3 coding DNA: TGTGCCACCAGTGGTTCTGGGTGGAGCACAAATGAGCAGTTCTTC.

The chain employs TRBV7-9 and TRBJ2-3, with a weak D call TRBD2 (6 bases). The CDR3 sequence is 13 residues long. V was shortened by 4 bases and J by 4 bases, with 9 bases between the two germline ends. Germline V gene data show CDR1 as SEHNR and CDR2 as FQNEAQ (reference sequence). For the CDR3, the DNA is TGTGCCAGCAGCTGGGACTTCGCAGATACGCAGTATTTT. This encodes CASSWDFADTQYF.

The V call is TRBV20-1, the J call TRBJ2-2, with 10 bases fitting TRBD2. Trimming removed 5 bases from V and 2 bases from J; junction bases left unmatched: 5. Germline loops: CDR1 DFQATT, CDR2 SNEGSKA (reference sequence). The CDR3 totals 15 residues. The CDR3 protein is CSAPASGGNTGELFF. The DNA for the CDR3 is TGCAGTGCTCCTGCTAGCGGGGGAAACACCGGGGAGCTGTTTTTT.

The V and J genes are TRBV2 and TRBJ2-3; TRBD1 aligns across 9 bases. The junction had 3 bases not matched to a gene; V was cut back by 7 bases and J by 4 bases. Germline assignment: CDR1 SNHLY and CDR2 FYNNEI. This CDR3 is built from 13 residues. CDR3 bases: TGTGCCAGCATGGGACAGGGCCCAGATACGCAGTATTTT. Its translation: CASMGQGPDTQYF.

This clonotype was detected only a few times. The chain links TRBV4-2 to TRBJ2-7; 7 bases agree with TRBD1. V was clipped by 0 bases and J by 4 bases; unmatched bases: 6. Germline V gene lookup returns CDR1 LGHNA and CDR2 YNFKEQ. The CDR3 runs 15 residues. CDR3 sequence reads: CASSQDVGTVYEQYF. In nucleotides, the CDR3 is TGTGCCAGCAGCCAAGACGTGGGGACAGTGTACGAGCAGTACTTC.

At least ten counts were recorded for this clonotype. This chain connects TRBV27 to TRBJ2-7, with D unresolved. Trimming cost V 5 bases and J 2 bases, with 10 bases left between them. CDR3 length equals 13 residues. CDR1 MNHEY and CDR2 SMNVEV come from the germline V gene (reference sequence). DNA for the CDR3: TGTGCCAGCAGTCTGGCGACCACCTACGAGCAGTACTTC. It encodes CASSLATTYEQYF.

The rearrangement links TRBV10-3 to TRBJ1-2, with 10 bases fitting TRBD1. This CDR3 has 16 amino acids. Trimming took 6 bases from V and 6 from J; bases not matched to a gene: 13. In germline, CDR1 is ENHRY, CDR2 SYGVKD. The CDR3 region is CAIRAGQGSVGDGYTF. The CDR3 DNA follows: TGTGCCATCAGGGCGGGACAGGGGAGTGTAGGAGATGGCTACACCTTC.

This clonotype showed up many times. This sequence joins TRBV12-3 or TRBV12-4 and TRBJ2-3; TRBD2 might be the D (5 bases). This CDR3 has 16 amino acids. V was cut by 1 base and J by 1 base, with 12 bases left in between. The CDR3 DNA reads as TGTGCCAGCAGTTTAGAGAGGACTCGACGCACAGATACGCAGTATTTT. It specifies CASSLERTRRTDTQYF.

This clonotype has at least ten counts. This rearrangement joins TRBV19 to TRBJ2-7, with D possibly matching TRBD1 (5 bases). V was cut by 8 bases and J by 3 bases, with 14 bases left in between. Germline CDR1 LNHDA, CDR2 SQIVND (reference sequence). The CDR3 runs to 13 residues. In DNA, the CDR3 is TGTGCCAGTGCGCCGACAGCGAACTACGAGCAGTACTTC. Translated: CASAPTANYEQYF.

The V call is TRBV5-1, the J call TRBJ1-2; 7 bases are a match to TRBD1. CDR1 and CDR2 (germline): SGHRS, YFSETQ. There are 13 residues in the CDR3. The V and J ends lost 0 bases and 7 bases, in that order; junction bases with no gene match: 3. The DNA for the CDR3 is TGCGCCAGCAGCTTGGAGCAGGGGGGTGGCTACACCTTC. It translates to CASSLEQGGGYTF.

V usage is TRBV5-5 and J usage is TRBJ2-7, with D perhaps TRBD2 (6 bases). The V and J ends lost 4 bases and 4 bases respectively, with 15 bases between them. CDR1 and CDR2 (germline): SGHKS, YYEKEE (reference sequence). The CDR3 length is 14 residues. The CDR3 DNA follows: TGTGCCAGCAGCCGAGGAGTAGCGGCGTACGAGCAGTACTTC. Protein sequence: CASSRGVAAYEQYF.

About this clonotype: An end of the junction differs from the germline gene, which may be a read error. The CDR3 DNA reads as TGTGCCAACAGTCCCCCTACAGGGGAGTTCACAGGTACGCAGTATTTT. It encodes CANSPPTGEFTGTQYF. This rearrangement joins TRBV25-1 to TRBJ2-3; 7 positions agree with TRBD1. The CDR3 runs 16 residues. The V gene's germline CDR1 is MGHDK and CDR2 SYGVNS.

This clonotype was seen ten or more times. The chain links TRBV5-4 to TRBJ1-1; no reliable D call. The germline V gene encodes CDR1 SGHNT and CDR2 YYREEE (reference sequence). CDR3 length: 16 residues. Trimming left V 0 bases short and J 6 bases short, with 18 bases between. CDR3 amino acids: CASSLGPSGDGAEAFF. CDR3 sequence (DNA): TGTGCCAGCAGCTTGGGACCGTCAGGAGATGGCGCTGAAGCTTTCTTT. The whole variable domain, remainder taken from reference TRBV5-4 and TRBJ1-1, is ETGVTQSPTHLIKTRGQQVTLRCSSQSGHNTVSWYQQALGQGPQFIFQYYREEENGRGNFPPRFSGLQFPNYSSELNVNALELDDSALYLCASSLGPSGDGAEAFFGQGTRLTVV.

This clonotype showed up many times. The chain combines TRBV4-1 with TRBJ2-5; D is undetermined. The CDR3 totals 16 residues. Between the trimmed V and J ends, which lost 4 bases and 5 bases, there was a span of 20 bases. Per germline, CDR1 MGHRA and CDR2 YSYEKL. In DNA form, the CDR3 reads TGCGCCAGCAGCCGTGTCGTCGGGCCGAGCGAGGAGACCCAGTACTTC. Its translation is CASSRVVGPSEETQYF.

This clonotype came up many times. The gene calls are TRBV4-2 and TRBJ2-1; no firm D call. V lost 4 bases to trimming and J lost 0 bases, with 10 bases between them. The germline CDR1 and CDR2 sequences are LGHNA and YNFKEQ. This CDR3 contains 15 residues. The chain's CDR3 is CASSPWAISYNEQFF. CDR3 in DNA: TGTGCCAGCAGCCCCTGGGCAATCTCCTACAATGAGCAGTTCTTC.

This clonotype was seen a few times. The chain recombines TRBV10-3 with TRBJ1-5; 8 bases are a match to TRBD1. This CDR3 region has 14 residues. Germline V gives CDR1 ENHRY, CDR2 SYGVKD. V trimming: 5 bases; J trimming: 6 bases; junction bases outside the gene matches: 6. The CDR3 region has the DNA TGTGCCATCAGTCAACAGGGGGAGACTCAGCCCCAGCATTTT. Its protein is CAISQQGETQPQHF.

CDR3 region: CASSALSWRAGNEQFF. The CDR3 nucleotides read TGCGCCAGCAGTGCATTATCGTGGAGAGCGGGTAATGAGCAGTTCTTC. The J gene is TRBJ2-1, the V gene TRBV10-1; possibly TRBD2 for D (6 bases). Germline-derived CDR1 and CDR2 are WNHNN and SYGVQD (reference sequence). V was cut by 4 bases and J by 7 bases, with 20 bases left in between. CDR3 size: 16 residues.